This T cell receptor beta chain was observed in a study of cytomegalovirus exposure and HLA in healthy donors. At the level of the study: HLA-typed donors were the source of 83 million or so unique TCRs held in an early data release.

Study conclusions and caveats: The authors considered a cluster of highly shared sequence variants likely to be a sequencing artifact. Most of the CMV-associated TCR beta chains (in a later analysis) appeared to be HLA-restricted. Among TCR sequences, most were rare, though some public TCRs appeared in many donors.

The study ran its PCR with 60 Vbeta and 13 Jbeta primers. The method was immunoSEQ multiplex PCR; TCRdb's version includes in-frame clones alone and lacks a portion of them. This table holds roughly 190,000 clones, under 80% found once. CDR3 length equals 13 residues. V trimming: 5 bases; J trimming: 9 bases; junction bases outside the gene matches: 6. Germline loops: CDR1 SEHNR, CDR2 FQNEAQ (reference sequence). For this clone: Its matching antigen is unknown.

The rearrangement links TRBV7-9 to TRBJ2-1; 8 bases match TRBD2. The specimen was PBMCs. The clonotype originates from a female donor in good health and CMV-seronegative. This chain's CDR3 is CASSLLAGLEQFF. The CDR3, as DNA: TGTGCCAGCAGCCTATTAGCGGGGCTTGAGCAGTTCTTC. Using reference TRBV7-9 and TRBJ2-1 for the parts outside the CDR3, the full variable domain is DTGVSQNPRHKITKRGQNVTFRCDPISEHNRLYWYRQTLGQGPEFLTYFQNEAQLEKSRLLSDRFSAERPKGSFSTLEIQRTEQGDSAMYLCASSLLAGLEQFFGPGTRLTVL.